The 17 T cell receptor beta chains below all came from one sample that was sequenced in a study of sequential checkpoint blockade in melanoma. Regarding treatment: randomized to nivolumab then ipilimumab (arm A) or the reverse (arm B). Measured with immunoSEQ multiplex PCR; TCRdb has only the in-frame clones, and not every one. Altogether about 18,000 clones are present, about 50% being singletons, with the ten largest covering around 17%. The sample was CD8+ T cells sorted from blood (inferred from file names), taken from a patient given nivolumab and ipilimumab in sequence. The origin of the receptors is a human donor with melanoma.

This clone has just a few counts. The J gene is TRBJ2-1, the V gene TRBV7-3; 8 bases map to TRBD2. The CDR3 totals 14 residues. Unmatched junction bases numbered 6, after V lost 5 bases and J lost 6 bases. Looked up from germline, CDR1 is SGHTA and CDR2 is FQGTGA. This chain's CDR3 is CASSPGTSGNEQFF. The CDR3 nucleotides are TGTGCCAGCAGCCCCGGGACTAGTGGCAATGAGCAGTTCTTC.

This clone was observed a few times. The chain uses TRBV28 and TRBJ1-2; 10 bases match TRBD1. The CDR3 contains 15 residues. Germline values: CDR1 MDHEN, CDR2 SYDVKM. After removal of 6 bases from V and 6 bases from J, the junction contained 10 bases not matched to a gene. CDR3 sequence: CASRDRGVYSDGYTF. In DNA form, the CDR3 reads TGTGCCAGCAGGGACAGGGGGGTGTACTCGGATGGCTACACCTTC.

This clone was observed a handful of times. The chain employs TRBV2 and TRBJ1-5; the D gene is possibly TRBD1 (6 bases). Germline V lookup: CDR1 SNHLY, CDR2 FYNNEI. V dropped 3 bases and J dropped 7 bases, with 19 bases sitting between them. The CDR3 contains 16 residues. The chain's CDR3 is CASSDVGADLEQPQHF. CDR3 bases: TGTGCCAGCAGTGATGTGGGGGCAGACCTTGAACAGCCCCAGCATTTT.

J is TRBJ1-5 and V is TRBV4-1, with a weak D call TRBD1 (6 bases). Deletions cut 1 base from V and 0 bases from J, with 7 bases between. The CDR3 runs 15 residues. The V gene's germline CDR1 is MGHRA and CDR2 YSYEKL. The CDR3 loop is CASSQGTASNQPQHF. The DNA for the CDR3 is TGCGCCAGCAGCCAAGGGACAGCTAGCAATCAGCCCCAGCATTTT.

This clone was counted between two and nine times. The chain uses TRBV7-8 and TRBJ1-2; the match to TRBD1 covers 9 bases. Germline V gives CDR1 SGHVS, CDR2 FQNEAQ. The CDR3 extends over 16 amino acids. V trimming: 1 base; J trimming: 5 bases; junction bases outside the gene matches: 8. The DNA for the CDR3 is TGTGCCAGCAGCTTAGGTACAGGGGGCTTAGGATATGGCTACACCTTC. It specifies CASSLGTGGLGYGYTF.

The chain combines TRBV27 with TRBJ1-1; 8 nucleotides agree with TRBD1. J gave up 1 base and V 6 bases, and 7 bases lay outside the gene matches. CDR1 and CDR2 from the germline V gene are MNHEY and SMNVEV (reference sequence). The CDR3 contains 15 residues. The CDR3 spells CASSWAGGTNTEAFF. The CDR3 nucleotides are TGTGCCAGCAGCTGGGCAGGGGGCACGAACACTGAAGCTTTCTTT.

The gene calls are TRBV11-2 and TRBJ2-5; 10 bases align to TRBD1. CDR3 size: 14 residues. Losses at the gene ends were 5 bases for V and 2 bases for J; bases not matched to a gene: 2. Germline CDR1 reads SGHAT; CDR2 reads FQNNGV. The CDR3 region is CASSLGQGQETQYF. In DNA, the CDR3 is TGTGCCAGCAGCCTGGGACAGGGGCAAGAGACCCAGTACTTC.

This sequence joins TRBV27 and TRBJ2-1, with 10 bases that match TRBD2. The J segment lost 6 bases and the V segment lost 2 bases, leaving 4 bases of the junction unmatched. Germline lookup yields CDR1 MNHEY and CDR2 SMNVEV (reference sequence). CDR3 size: 15 residues. In DNA, the CDR3 is TGTGCCAGCAGTTTACTAGCGGGAGATTTCAATGAGCAGTTCTTC. Translated, it gives CASSLLAGDFNEQFF.

Points on this clone: Mismatch with germline at one junction end may stem from a read error. The rearrangement uses TRBV7-9 and TRBJ2-5; the D gene is possibly TRBD1 (6 bases). Judging by the DNA end, TRBJ2-7 fits better; the J call may be wrong. Germline lookup yields CDR1 SEHNR and CDR2 FQNEAQ (reference sequence). The CDR3 is 14 residues long. Written as DNA, the CDR3 is TGTGCCAGCAGTTTAGGACAGCGCTCCGACGAGCAGTACTTC. Protein: CASSLGQRSDEQYF.

V is TRBV15 and J is TRBJ1-2; D might be TRBD1 (5 bases). V lost 3 bases, J lost 4 bases, and 15 bases lay in between. The CDR3 runs to 15 residues. CDR1 and CDR2 from the germline V gene are LNHNV and YYDKDF (reference sequence). The CDR3, as DNA: TGTGCCACCAGCAGGGGGGGGGTGCCGGTCTATGGCTACACCTTC. Translation: CATSRGGVPVYGYTF.

The V call is TRBV10-2, the J call TRBJ2-1; possibly TRBD2 for D (5 bases). CDR1 and CDR2 from the germline V gene are WSHSY and SAAADI. Trimming left V 6 bases short and J 1 base short, with 16 bases between. This CDR3 has 16 residues. CDR3 in amino acids: CASRPLDDGSYNEQFF. CDR3 coding DNA: TGCGCCAGCAGGCCACTAGACGACGGGTCCTACAATGAGCAGTTCTTC.

Only a few counts were recorded for this clone. The chain employs TRBV28 and TRBJ1-1; 11 bases match TRBD1. The V segment lost 2 bases and the J segment 2 bases; nucleotides outside the gene matches: 1. The germline gives CDR1 MDHEN, CDR2 SYDVKM. The CDR3 spans 15 residues. The CDR3 sequence: CASSLGTGGNTEAFF. CDR3 sequence (DNA): TGTGCCAGCAGTTTAGGGACAGGGGGAAACACTGAAGCTTTCTTT.

Only a few counts were recorded for this clone. The J gene is TRBJ2-1, the V gene TRBV1; the D call of TRBD2 is as the table states it, not checked on the DNA. TRBV1 is reported as a pseudogene. This CDR3 has 15 amino acids. CDR3 coding DNA: TGCACCAGCAGCCAAATCCCCCTTACCTACAATGAGCAGTTCTTC. As protein: CTSSQIPLTYNEQFF.

The gene calls are TRBV28 and TRBJ1-5; perhaps TRBD1 as D (5 bases). Looked up from germline, CDR1 is MDHEN and CDR2 is SYDVKM. V was clipped by 5 bases and J by 0 bases, with 14 bases between them. The CDR3 sequence is 16 residues long. The CDR3 sequence is CASSNSRGYSNQPQHF. CDR3 DNA: TGTGCCAGCAGTAACAGTCGGGGGTATAGCAATCAGCCCCAGCATTTT.

V gene TRBV13 combines with J gene TRBJ2-2; D possibly corresponds to TRBD2 (7 bases). The germline gives CDR1 PRHDT, CDR2 FYEKMQ (reference sequence). V was trimmed by 4 bases and J by 4 bases, leaving 13 bases between them. The CDR3 length is 15 residues. The CDR3 sequence is CASSWGGPGTGELFF. For the CDR3, the DNA is TGTGCCAGCAGCTGGGGGGGCCCCGGCACCGGGGAGCTGTTTTTT.

The gene calls are TRBV30 and TRBJ1-1, with TRBD1 matching 11 bases. V trimming: 5 bases; J trimming: 7 bases; junction bases outside the gene matches: 6. This CDR3 contains 13 residues. The germline V gene has CDR1 GTSNPN and CDR2 SVGIG (reference sequence). CDR3 region: CAWGQGALLEAFF. CDR3 sequence (DNA): TGTGCCTGGGGACAGGGGGCTCTTCTTGAAGCTTTCTTT. Full variable domain (rest looked up from reference TRBV30 and TRBJ1-1): SQTIHQWPATLVQPVGSPLSLECTVEGTSNPNLYWYRQAAGRGLQLLFYSVGIGQISSEVPQNLSASRPQDRQFILSSKKLLLSDSGFYLCAWGQGALLEAFFGQGTRLTVV.

The chain uses TRBV6-5 and TRBJ1-1; D is unresolved. Deletions cut 0 bases from V and 0 bases from J, with 5 bases between. CDR3 length: 14 amino acids. Looked up from germline, CDR1 is MNHEY and CDR2 is SVGAGI. The CDR3 DNA is TGTGCCAGCAGTTACTCGAGGGTGAACACTGAAGCTTTCTTT. As protein: CASSYSRVNTEAFF.